Listed below are T cell receptor beta chains from one sample, sequenced in a study of blood T cell repertoires in COVID-19. The protocol was immunoSEQ multiplex PCR, while the TCRdb copy is restricted to in-frame clones and leaves out a portion. There are nearly 200,000 clones in the sample; around 82% occur only once, and less than 9.5% lies in the top ten. Sequencing was performed on PBMCs or T cells enriched from blood (not recorded which). The receptors were gathered from a middle-aged man who had recovered from COVID-19. The CDR3 runs from the conserved cysteine through the conserved F or W. D genes are given only for firm matches. The size field is filled for only some rows; it gives once, few, many or a size class.

d_gene,len,j_gene,v_gene,abundance,CDR3aa,CDR3nt
.,14,TRBJ1-2,TRBV7-8,.,CASSLSARVYGYTF,TGTGCCAGCAGCTTATCTGCCAGGGTTTATGGCTACACCTTC
.,15,TRBJ1-4,TRBV5-4,once,CASSLGGRVDEKLFF,TGTGCCAGCAGCTTGGGGGGGAGGGTGGATGAAAAACTGTTTTTT
TRBD1,11,TRBJ2-1,TRBV30,.,CAWRYRGHSVF,TGTGCCTGGAGGTACAGGGGGCATAGCGTCTTC
.,15,TRBJ2-1,TRBV29-1,few,CSVVRSADPQAEQFF,TGCAGCGTTGTTCGGTCCGCGGACCCACAGGCTGAGCAGTTCTTC
.,17,TRBJ2-7,TRBV9,.,CASSVGQLERNSYEQYF,TGTGCCAGCAGCGTAGGGCAGCTAGAAAGGAACTCCTACGAGCAGTACTTC
.,15,TRBJ1-2,TRBV5-1,.,CASSSFRAYEEGYTF,TGCGCCAGCAGCTCATTCAGGGCCTACGAGGAAGGCTACACCTTC
.,13,TRBJ2-7,TRBV12-3/TRBV12-4,once,CASSFHGTYEQYF,TGTGCCAGCAGTTTTCATGGCACCTACGAGCAGTACTTC
TRBD1,16,TRBJ2-7,TRBV28,.,CASSLAGTGVLYEQYF,TGTGCCAGCAGTTTAGCGGGGACAGGCGTTCTCTACGAGCAGTACTTC
TRBD2,13,TRBJ2-2,TRBV3-1/TRBV3-2,.,CASSLRGAGELFF,TGTGCCAGCAGCCTGCGGGGGGCCGGGGAGCTGTTTTTT
.,13,TRBJ2-1,TRBV11-2,.,CASSGRGVGEQFF,TGTGCCAGCAGCGGAAGAGGAGTTGGTGAGCAGTTCTTC
.,15,TRBJ1-1,TRBV6-6,once,CASTPAGGLNTEAFF,TGTGCCAGCACCCCTGCGGGGGGTTTGAACACTGAAGCTTTCTTT
.,15,TRBJ1-4,TRBV6-5,few,CASSYLFGTSEKLFF,TGTGCCAGCAGTTATTTGTTTGGGACTTCTGAAAAACTGTTTTTT
TRBD1,15,TRBJ2-2,TRBV6-5,few,CASREGQAHTGELFF,TGTGCCAGCAGGGAGGGACAGGCCCACACCGGGGAGCTGTTTTTT
TRBD1,17,TRBJ2-6,TRBV5-1,.,CASSLRQGGSGANVLTF,TGCGCCAGCAGCTTGCGACAGGGTGGCTCTGGGGCCAACGTCCTGACTTTC
TRBD1,15,TRBJ1-2,TRBV11-2,.,CASSSYRTGNYGYTF,TGTGCCAGCAGCTCCTACCGGACAGGGAACTATGGCTACACCTTC
TRBD2,16,TRBJ2-6,TRBV5-1,.,CASSSGGAHGANVLTF,TGCGCCAGCAGTTCCGGGGGGGCGCACGGGGCCAACGTCCTGACTTTC
.,13,TRBJ1-5,TRBV7-9,once,CASSLAEDQPQHF,TGTGCCAGCAGCTTAGCGGAGGATCAGCCCCAGCATTTT
.,15,TRBJ2-2,TRBV11-3,.,CASSLEGQNTGELFF,TGTGCCAGCAGCTTAGAGGGACAAAACACCGGGGAGCTGTTTTTT
.,13,TRBJ1-5,TRBV12-3/TRBV12-4,.,CASSLAGGQPQHF,TGTGCCAGCAGTTTAGCCGGAGGCCAGCCCCAGCATTTT
.,14,TRBJ2-5,TRBV27,.,CASSLLGGEETQYF,TGTGCCAGCAGTTTATTGGGCGGGGAAGAGACCCAGTACTTC
.,12,TRBJ1-2,TRBV3-1/TRBV3-2,.,CASSPANYGYTF,TGTGCCAGCAGCCCAGCTAACTATGGCTACACCTTC
TRBD2,15,TRBJ2-1,TRBV28,.,CASCPGGFSYNEQFF,TGTGCCAGCTGCCCGGGGGGGTTTTCCTACAATGAGCAGTTCTTC
.,17,TRBJ1-2,TRBV9,.,CASSGLLAGVENYGYTF,TGTGCCAGCAGCGGCCTGCTGGCAGGTGTCGAAAACTATGGCTACACCTTC
.,14,TRBJ1-1,TRBV25-1,.,CASRSPGGHTEAFF,TGTGCCAGCAGATCACCGGGGGGGCACACTGAAGCTTTCTTT
.,17,TRBJ1-2,TRBV27,.,CASSLSGAGVGNYGYTF,TGTGCCAGCAGTTTATCTGGGGCAGGGGTGGGGAACTATGGCTACACCTTC
.,12,TRBJ1-2,TRBV12-3/TRBV12-4,.,CASSLTGFGYTF,TGTGCCAGCAGTCTTACAGGGTTTGGCTACACCTTC
.,14,TRBJ1-1,TRBV4-2,few,CASSYNRENTEAFF,TGTGCCAGCAGCTACAACAGGGAGAACACTGAAGCTTTCTTT
.,15,TRBJ1-1,TRBV5-4,.,CASSSPGIMNTEAFF,TGTGCCAGCAGCTCCCCGGGGATCATGAACACTGAAGCTTTCTTT
.,14,TRBJ1-2,TRBV10-3,.,CAITDQGLNYGYTF,TGTGCCATAACGGACCAAGGACTGAACTATGGCTACACCTTC
TRBD1,15,TRBJ1-2,TRBV10-3,.,CAISETGTAPRGYTF,TGTGCCATCAGTGAGACCGGGACAGCCCCGCGAGGCTACACCTTC
.,12,TRBJ1-2,TRBV28,few,CASSLQNYGYTF,TGTGCCAGCAGTTTACAGAACTATGGCTACACCTTC
TRBD1,15,TRBJ1-3,TRBV9,.,CASSVAGGLGDTIYF,TGTGCCAGCAGCGTGGCAGGGGGCTTAGGTGACACCATATATTTT
.,15,TRBJ1-2,TRBV19,.,CASTGEGAYTNGYTF,TGTGCCAGTACAGGTGAAGGGGCATATACGAATGGCTACACCTTC
TRBD1,14,TRBJ2-1,TRBV5-6,.,CASSQGGDYNEQFF,TGTGCCAGCAGCCAAGGGGGCGACTACAATGAGCAGTTCTTC
TRBD2,18,TRBJ2-1,TRBV5-1,.,CASSLKTKRGAVYNEQFF,TGCGCCAGCAGCTTGAAGACCAAGCGGGGAGCTGTCTACAATGAGCAGTTCTTC
TRBD1,13,TRBJ2-7,TRBV30,.,CAWSRDSLYEQYF,TGTGCCTGGAGTAGGGACAGCCTCTACGAGCAGTACTTC
.,14,TRBJ1-2,TRBV5-6,.,CASSLGQANYGYTF,TGTGCCAGCAGCTTGGGGCAGGCTAACTATGGCTACACCTTC
.,11,TRBJ2-1,TRBV29-1,.,CNAGGYNEQFF,TGCAATGCCGGGGGATACAATGAGCAGTTCTTC
TRBD1,18,TRBJ1-6,TRBV2,few,CASSERMDRGPTNSPLHF,TGTGCCAGCAGTGAAAGAATGGACAGGGGTCCGACTAATTCACCCCTCCACTTT
.,14,TRBJ1-2,TRBV6-2/TRBV6-3,few,CASSYSSSGFGYTF,TGTGCCAGCAGTTACTCCTCCTCAGGTTTTGGCTACACCTTC
TRBD1,14,TRBJ2-5,TRBV5-1,.,CASSPGQGQETQYF,TGCGCCAGCAGCCCGGGACAGGGGCAAGAGACCCAGTACTTC
TRBD2,12,TRBJ2-3,TRBV29-1,.,CSVGGGRDTQYF,TGCAGCGTTGGCGGGGGACGGGATACGCAGTATTTT
TRBD2,14,TRBJ2-7,TRBV7-2,.,CASSLAAGTYEQYF,TGTGCCAGCAGCTTAGCAGCGGGGACCTACGAGCAGTACTTC
TRBD2,13,TRBJ2-1,TRBV2,.,CATWTSGANWQFF,TGTGCCACGTGGACTAGCGGGGCCAATTGGCAGTTCTTC
.,15,TRBJ2-1,TRBV7-8,once,CASSLARDLGDEQFF,TGTGCCAGCAGCTTAGCGAGGGACTTGGGGGATGAGCAGTTCTTC
.,13,TRBJ1-5,TRBV24-1,once,CATSVSSNQPQHF,TGTGCCACCAGTGTTAGTAGCAATCAGCCCCAGCATTTT
TRBD2,17,TRBJ2-2,TRBV27,.,CASSSKSGGVIARELFF,TGTGCCAGCAGCTCTAAAAGCGGGGGGGTTATAGCGCGGGAGCTGTTTTTT
TRBD1,15,TRBJ2-1,TRBV6-1,.,CASSEWGQDSGEQFF,TGTGCCAGCAGTGAGTGGGGACAGGATAGTGGTGAGCAGTTCTTC
.,12,TRBJ1-1,TRBV19,.,CASSILTGAAFF,TGTGCCAGTAGTATCCTGACTGGGGCAGCTTTCTTT
TRBD1,14,TRBJ1-2,TRBV4-1,.,CASSPGQTNYGYTF,TGCGCCAGCAGCCCGGGACAGACTAACTATGGCTACACCTTC
TRBD1,16,TRBJ1-3,TRBV4-1,.,CASSQGGGRRGNTIYF,TGCGCCAGCAGCCAAGGAGGGGGCAGAAGAGGAAACACCATATATTTT
.,14,TRBJ1-1,TRBV28,.,CASSLRRRGTEAFF,TGTGCCAGCAGTTTACGAAGACGGGGCACTGAAGCTTTCTTT
TRBD2,21,TRBJ2-3,TRBV7-8,.,CASSFLRAGLGLAGYTDTQYF,TGTGCCAGCAGCTTCCTTAGAGCGGGCCTGGGACTAGCGGGCTACACAGATACGCAGTATTTT